Below, one TCR beta chain is given with its context. Clones were read by immunoSEQ multiplex PCR, and TCRdb kept only the in-frame ones, dropping some. Of around 130,000 clones detected, about 86% appear once; the ten largest clones hold more than 10%. This record comes from a study of T cell responses to AZD1222 COVID-19 vaccine. V gave up 6 bases and J gave up 4 bases; unmatched junction bases: 11. The CDR3 is 15 residues long. CDR1 and CDR2 from the germline V gene are SQVTM and ANQGSEA. The clonotype was recovered from an adult in good health. The starting material was peripheral blood, obtained on day 0 of AZD1222 vaccination. The V and J genes are TRBV29-1 and TRBJ1-1; 10 bases map to TRBD1. The CDR3 spells CSVDRGLGFGTEAFF. The CDR3 coding sequence is TGCAGCGTCGACAGGGGGCTAGGATTCGGCACTGAAGCTTTCTTT.